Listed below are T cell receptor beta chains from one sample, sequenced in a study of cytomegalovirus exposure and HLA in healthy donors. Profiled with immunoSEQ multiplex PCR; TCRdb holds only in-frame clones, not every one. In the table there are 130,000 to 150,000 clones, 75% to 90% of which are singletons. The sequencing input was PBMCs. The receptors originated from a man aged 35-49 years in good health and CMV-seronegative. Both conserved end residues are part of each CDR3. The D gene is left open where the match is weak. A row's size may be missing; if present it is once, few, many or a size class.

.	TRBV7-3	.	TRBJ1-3	CASSLGQRGTGNTIYF	TGTGCCAGCAGCCTCGGACAGAGAGGCACTGGAAACACCATATATTTT
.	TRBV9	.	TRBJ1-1	CASGNRDTEAFF	TGTGCCAGCGGAAACAGGGACACTGAAGCTTTCTTT
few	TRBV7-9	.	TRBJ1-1	CSSSLMDTEAFF	TGTTCCAGCAGCCTAATGGACACTGAAGCTTTCTTT
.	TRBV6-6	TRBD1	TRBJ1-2	CASSGQGAWSGYTF	TGTGCCAGCAGTGGACAGGGGGCGTGGAGTGGCTACACCTTC
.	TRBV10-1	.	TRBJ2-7	CASSGAGLSYEQYF	TGCGCCAGCAGTGGAGCGGGCCTCTCCTACGAGCAGTACTTC
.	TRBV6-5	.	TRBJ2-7	CASSAAGSYEQYF	TGTGCCAGCAGTGCCGCAGGCTCCTACGAGCAGTACTTC
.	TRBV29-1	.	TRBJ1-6	CSATGGPTSPLHF	TGCAGCGCTACGGGGGGGCCGACTTCACCCCTCCACTTT
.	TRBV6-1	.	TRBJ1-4	CASTIDRLSEKLFF	TGTGCCAGCACCATAGACAGGCTTAGTGAAAAACTGTTTTTT
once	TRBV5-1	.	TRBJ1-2	CASSLVLGSNYGYTF	TGCGCCAGCAGCTTGGTCCTTGGGAGTAACTATGGCTACACCTTC
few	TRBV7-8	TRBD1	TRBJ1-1	CASSLRQGQLNTEAFF	TGTGCCAGCAGCTTACGACAGGGACAGCTGAACACTGAAGCTTTCTTT
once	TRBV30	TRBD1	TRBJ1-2	CALPRTGANYGYTF	TGTGCCCTCCCCCGGACAGGGGCTAACTATGGCTACACCTTC
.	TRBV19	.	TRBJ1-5	CASSIGQINQPQHF	TGTGCCAGTAGTATTGGTCAGATCAATCAGCCCCAGCATTTT
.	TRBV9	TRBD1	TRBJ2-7	CASSADRGGSEQYF	TGTGCCAGCAGCGCGGACAGGGGGGGTTCTGAGCAGTACTTC
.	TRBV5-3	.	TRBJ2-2	CARSTDSNTGELFF	TGTGCCAGAAGCACGGACTCTAACACCGGGGAGCTGTTTTTT
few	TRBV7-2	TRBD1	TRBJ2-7	CASKRGQGAYEQYF	TGTGCCAGCAAGCGGGGACAGGGGGCCTACGAGCAGTACTTC
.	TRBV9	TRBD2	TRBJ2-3	CASSSSGTDTQYF	TGTGCCAGCAGCTCTAGCGGTACAGATACGCAGTATTTT
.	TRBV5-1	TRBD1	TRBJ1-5	CASRMDRGSNQPQHF	TGCGCCAGCAGGATGGACAGGGGAAGCAATCAGCCCCAGCATTTT
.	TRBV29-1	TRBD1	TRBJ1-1	CSVDPGTGLAFF	TGCAGCGTAGATCCCGGGACAGGGCTCGCTTTCTTT
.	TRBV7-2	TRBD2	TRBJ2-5	CASSLVFAGGRYETQYF	TGTGCCAGCAGCTTAGTCTTCGCGGGGGGGCGGTATGAGACCCAGTACTTC
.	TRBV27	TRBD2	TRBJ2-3	CASSLPGGGGDTQYF	TGTGCCAGCAGTTTACCGGGAGGGGGTGGGGATACGCAGTATTTT
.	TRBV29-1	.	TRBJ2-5	CSEPDRSYEEQYF	TGCAGCGAGCCGGACAGATCCTACGAAGAGCAGTACTTC
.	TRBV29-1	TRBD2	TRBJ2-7	CSVVWEGALYEQYF	TGCAGCGTTGTGTGGGAGGGAGCCCTCTACGAGCAGTACTTC
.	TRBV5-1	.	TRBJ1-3	CASRRGESGNTIYF	TGCGCCAGCAGACGGGGGGAATCGGGAAACACCATATATTTT
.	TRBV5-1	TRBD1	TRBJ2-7	CASSLAWAGGTYEQYF	TGCGCCAGCAGCTTGGCCTGGGCAGGGGGCACCTACGAGCAGTACTTC
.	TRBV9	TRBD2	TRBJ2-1	CASSVGRGGYEQFF	TGTGCCAGCAGCGTAGGTCGGGGGGGCTATGAGCAGTTCTTC
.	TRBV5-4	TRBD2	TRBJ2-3	CASSTGLGITDTQYF	TGTGCCAGCAGCACCGGACTAGGAATCACAGATACGCAGTATTTT
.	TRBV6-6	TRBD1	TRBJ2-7	CASSFGQGATDEQYF	TGTGCCAGCAGTTTCGGACAGGGAGCGACCGACGAGCAGTACTTC
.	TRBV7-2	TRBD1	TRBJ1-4	CASSLGGTGGREKLFF	TGTGCCAGCAGCTTAGGGGGGACAGGGGGGAGGGAAAAACTGTTTTTT
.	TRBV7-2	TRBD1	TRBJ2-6	CAGGQGLSGANVLTF	TGTGCCGGTGGACAGGGTCTCTCTGGGGCCAACGTCCTGACTTTC
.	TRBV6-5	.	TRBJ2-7	CASREQGRYEQYF	TGTGCCAGCCGCGAACAGGGACGCTACGAGCAGTACTTC
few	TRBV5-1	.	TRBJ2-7	CASSLRVPGALGEQYF	TGCGCCAGCAGCTTGAGGGTACCAGGGGCCCTGGGGGAGCAGTACTTC
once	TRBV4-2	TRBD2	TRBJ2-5	CASSQDGSGVFGTQYF	TGTGCCAGCAGCCAAGATGGTAGCGGGGTCTTCGGGACCCAGTACTTC
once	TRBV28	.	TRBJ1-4	CAGSTVLNEKLFF	TGTGCCGGGTCGACAGTCCTTAATGAAAAACTGTTTTTT
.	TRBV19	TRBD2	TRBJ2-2	CASSRTSGGPTGELFF	TGTGCCAGTAGTAGAACTAGCGGGGGGCCCACCGGGGAGCTGTTTTTT
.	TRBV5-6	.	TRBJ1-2	CASSHLNRSFYGYTF	TGTGCCAGCAGCCATCTAAACAGGAGCTTCTATGGCTACACCTTC
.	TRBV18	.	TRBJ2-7	CASSRGRIYEQYF	TGTGCCAGCTCACGGGGGCGCATCTACGAGCAGTACTTC
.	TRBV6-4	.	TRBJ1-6	CASRTSGQSNSPLHF	TGTGCCAGCAGAACATCTGGACAGAGTAATTCACCCCTCCACTTT
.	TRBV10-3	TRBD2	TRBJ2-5	CAISESTSGGETQYF	TGTGCCATCAGTGAGTCCACTAGCGGCGGAGAGACCCAGTACTTC
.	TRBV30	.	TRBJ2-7	CAWSEGKGAYEQYF	TGTGCCTGGAGTGAAGGAAAGGGGGCCTACGAGCAGTACTTC
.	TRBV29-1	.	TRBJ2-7	CSVQTGYEQYF	TGCAGCGTACAAACGGGGTACGAGCAGTACTTC
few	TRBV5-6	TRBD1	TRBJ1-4	CASSSTGGYEKLFF	TGTGCCAGCAGCAGCACAGGGGGTTATGAAAAACTGTTTTTT
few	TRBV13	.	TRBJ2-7	CASAPSSYEQYF	TGTGCCAGCGCCCCCTCCTCCTACGAGCAGTACTTC
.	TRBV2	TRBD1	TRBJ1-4	CASRTTGVGEKLFF	TGTGCCAGCAGAACGACAGGGGTCGGTGAAAAACTGTTTTTT
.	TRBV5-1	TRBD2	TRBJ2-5	CASSLSGGGAVETQYF	TGCGCCAGCAGCCTGTCCGGCGGGGGGGCCGTCGAGACCCAGTACTTC